The 9 T cell receptor beta chains below all came from one sample that was sequenced in a study of control samples from healthy donors and cancer patients. Profiled with immunoSEQ multiplex PCR; TCRdb holds only in-frame clones, not every one. Altogether about 130,000 clones are present, 85% to 95% being singletons, with the ten largest covering approximately 0.58%. Sequenced material: PBMCs. All receptors derive from a man older than 75 with head and neck cancer.

V and J are TRBV4-1 and TRBJ1-6; no clear D gene. There are 19 residues in the CDR3. Trimming left V 0 bases short and J 0 bases short, with 15 bases between. CDR1 and CDR2 from the germline V gene are MGHRA and YSYEKL. The CDR3, as DNA: TGCGCCAGCAGCCAAGATCCGGCCCCAGTGAGCTCCTATAATTCACCCCTCCACTTT. This sequence encodes CASSQDPAPVSSYNSPLHF.

V gene TRBV4-3 combines with J gene TRBJ2-5, with D possibly being TRBD2 (6 bases). This CDR3 contains 14 residues. With 0 bases removed from V and 4 bases from J, the gap between germline ends came to 9 bases. Per the germline V gene, CDR1 is LGHNA and CDR2 is YSLEER. The CDR3 DNA reads TGCGCCAGCAGCCAAGAACCAGCGGGAGAGACCCAGTACTTC. Translating gives CASSQEPAGETQYF.

As for this clone: This sample includes further DNA sequences coding for the same CDR3. The V gene is TRBV9, the J gene TRBJ2-7; tentative D call: TRBD1 (5 bases). CDR3 length: 15 amino acids. The germline V gene has CDR1 SGDLS and CDR2 YYNGEE. V dropped 0 bases and J dropped 4 bases, with 14 bases sitting between them. CDR3 bases: TGTGCCAGCAGCGTAGGACCTGGGGCTGGATACGAGCAGTACTTC. It specifies CASSVGPGAGYEQYF.

This clone was seen just once. V gene TRBV2 combines with J gene TRBJ2-7; TRBD1 matches 7 bases. J gave up 5 bases and V 6 bases, and 4 bases lay outside the gene matches. The CDR3 has 12 amino acids. CDR1 SNHLY and CDR2 FYNNEI come from the germline V gene. The CDR3 DNA reads TGTGCCAGCAGGGACAGGCTCCACGAGCAGTACTTC. It encodes CASRDRLHEQYF.

The chain couples TRBV3-1 (or the pseudogene TRBV3-2) to TRBJ2-7; D is possibly TRBD1 (6 bases). The length of the CDR3 is 11 residues. The V end was cut by 6 bases, the J end by 6 bases, with 9 bases between. Germline V gives CDR1 LGHDT, CDR2 YNNKEL (reference sequence). The CDR3, as DNA: TGTGCCAGCAGACAGGGATCCGAGCAGTACTTC. Its translation: CASRQGSEQYF.

The V call is TRBV27, the J call TRBJ2-3; D may be TRBD1 or TRBD2 (5 bases each). The germline V gene has CDR1 MNHEY and CDR2 SMNVEV (reference sequence). Trimming stripped 2 bases from V and 2 bases from J, with 17 bases between. The CDR3 runs 17 residues. The CDR3 loop reads CASSLARAGAPTDTQYF. The CDR3 nucleotides are TGTGCCAGCAGTTTAGCCAGGGCGGGTGCGCCCACAGATACGCAGTATTTT.

The chain uses TRBV12-5 and TRBJ2-7; 9 bases align to TRBD1. The germline V gene has CDR1 LGHNT and CDR2 FRNRAP. CDR3 length: 14 amino acids. Trimming took 6 bases from V and 7 from J; bases not matched to a gene: 10. CDR3: CASGTGTGYGEQYF. Here the CDR3 DNA reads TGTGCTAGTGGCACCGGGACAGGGTATGGGGAGCAGTACTTC.

The chain carries TRBV12-3 or TRBV12-4 and TRBJ1-1; TRBD1 matches at 7 bases. Losses at the gene ends were 6 bases for V and 11 bases for J; bases not matched to a gene: 12. The CDR3 spans 13 residues. The CDR3 nucleotides are TGTGCCAGCAGCCATCAGGAGACAGGGATGGCTTTCTTT. This gives the protein CASSHQETGMAFF.

The chain combines TRBV6-5 with TRBJ2-7, with a tentative D call TRBD1 (6 bases). The CDR3 runs to 15 residues. Germline lookup yields CDR1 MNHEY and CDR2 SVGAGI. Trimming pared 5 bases from V and 3 bases from J, leaving 17 bases between. In DNA form, the CDR3 reads TGTGCCAGCAGTCCGGGACACGCATTAAGCTACGAGCAGTACTTC. This codes for CASSPGHALSYEQYF.